This entry describes one T cell receptor beta chain. Investigators performed immunoSEQ version v3.0 at survey level. Profiled with immunoSEQ multiplex PCR; TCRdb holds only in-frame clones, not every one. The sample consists of roughly 30,000 clones, more than 75% of them appearing once. The data derive from a study of long-term antiretroviral therapy in people with HIV. There are 15 residues in the CDR3. Germline values: CDR1 SEHNR, CDR2 FQNEAQ (reference sequence). The ends lost 4 bases at V and 4 bases at J; junction bases unmatched: 3. The material sequenced was unsorted PBMCs, taken 4.7 to 5 years after starting antiretroviral therapy. The chain links TRBV7-9 to TRBJ2-1; 11 bases map to TRBD2. This TCR was recovered from a man aged 35 to 55 with HIV. CDR3 sequence: CASSSGLAAYNEQFF. The CDR3 coding sequence is TGTGCCAGCAGCTCGGGACTAGCGGCATACAATGAGCAGTTCTTC.